This T cell receptor beta chain derives from a study of shared clonotypes between healthy human individuals. Points on this clone: The antigen remains unidentified.

General observations from the study: Sequencing depth was a factor that was expected to affect clonotype sharing among donors. Non-shared clonotypes showed lower generation probabilities than clonotypes common to all four donors.

Healthy HIV-negative adults without recent acute infections or vaccinations served as donors. A split of CD4+ cells into CD45RA+ naive and CD45RA-negative memory subsets was performed. This table comes from immunoSEQ multiplex PCR, and its TCRdb copy is limited to in-frame clones, with some not included. The sample lists about 1.1 million clones; 70% to 80% were seen once. CDR3 length: 16 amino acids. CDR1 is SGHTA, CDR2 FQGTGA, per germline. With 2 bases clipped from V and 2 bases from J, the junction kept 6 bases outside the gene matches. The specimen sequenced was memory CD4+ T cells from PBMCs. Described subset: CD45RA-negative fraction. This clonotype was obtained from a man between 18 and 35 years old in good health. Some clones in this sample may be carry-over from other donors' samples. This rearrangement joins TRBV7-3 to TRBJ2-3; 8 bases agree with TRBD2. This CDR3 is CASSLGVSGNTDTQYF. In DNA, the CDR3 is TGTGCCAGCAGCTTAGGGGTTAGCGGGAACACAGATACGCAGTATTTT.